The clone carrying this T cell receptor beta chain has just one count. The data were obtained in a study of Ad26.COV2.S vaccination and SARS-CoV-2 variants. Study as a whole: Donor allocation was to the COV1001 Ad26.COV2.S trial arm.

Some clones are missing from TCRdb's copy, which holds only in-frame ones; the method was immunoSEQ multiplex PCR. The data contain about 220,000 clones, 88% of them seen just once; the ten biggest clones take up about 10%. As to treatment: 19 received Ad26.COV2.S at low or high dose, single or two shots; about 5 received placebo; per-sample allocation not given. After the first vaccine or placebo injection, samples were drawn on day 63. The vaccine antigen was prefusion-stabilized Wuhan SARS-CoV-2 spike. This clonotype was sampled from a person aged 18-65 years who received the Ad26.COV2.S COVID-19 vaccine or a placebo. Sequences were derived from peripheral blood, sampled in a trial of Ad26.COV2.S vaccine versus placebo.

This CDR3 reads CASSSREGGRNTDTQYF. The CDR3 coding sequence is TGCGCCAGCAGCTCTCGTGAGGGGGGCCGCAACACAGATACGCAGTATTTT. The rearrangement links TRBV4-1 to TRBJ2-3; either TRBD1 or TRBD2 may supply D (6 bases each). The CDR3 totals 17 residues. Germline V gene sequence: CDR1 MGHRA, CDR2 YSYEKL. Trimming stripped 5 bases from V and 2 bases from J, with 20 bases between.